These 32 T cell receptor beta chains were sequenced from one sample in a study of blood T cell repertoires in COVID-19. TCRdb keeps only in-frame clones here, not all; method: immunoSEQ multiplex PCR. The repertoire holds fewer than 700,000 clones, with less than 90% as singletons. Sequences were obtained from peripheral blood. These receptors were obtained from a woman in her forties or fifties with COVID-19, enrolled during active disease.

J is TRBJ1-3 and V is TRBV6-5; 10 positions match TRBD1. V trimming: 7 bases; J trimming: 2 bases; junction bases outside the gene matches: 5. This CDR3 has 15 amino acids. Germline-derived CDR1 and CDR2 are MNHEY and SVGAGI. The CDR3 DNA reads as TGTGCCAGCACCGGACAGGGGGTAACTGGAAACACCATATATTTT. Encoded protein: CASTGQGVTGNTIYF.

The J gene is TRBJ1-2, the V gene TRBV4-2, with D possibly TRBD1 on 6 matching bases. CDR1 and CDR2 from the germline V gene are LGHNA and YNFKEQ. There are 16 residues in the CDR3. V lost 0 bases, J lost 6 bases, and 17 bases lay in between. Here the CDR3 DNA reads TGTGCCAGCAGCCAAGATCGTTCGTCGCAGGGGAATGGCTACACCTTC. It codes for CASSQDRSSQGNGYTF.

The chain has TRBV3-1 (or the pseudogene TRBV3-2) and TRBJ1-1; D is uncertain. The CDR3 runs 15 residues. Germline CDR1 LGHDT, CDR2 YNNKEL (reference sequence). V lost 3 bases, J lost 1 base, and 12 bases lay in between. As DNA, the CDR3 is TGTGCCAGCAGCCACCTGAGCCTTTCGAACACTGAAGCTTTCTTT. It specifies CASSHLSLSNTEAFF.

This clone was found a few times. V and J are TRBV2 and TRBJ2-7; D not resolved. This CDR3 has 13 residues. Germline V gene lookup returns CDR1 SNHLY and CDR2 FYNNEI. V lost 3 bases and J lost 3, with 9 bases in between. CDR3 sequence (DNA): TGTGCCAGCAGTGATTTAGAAAACTACGAGCAGTACTTC. Protein product: CASSDLENYEQYF.

This sequence joins TRBV28 and TRBJ1-2; D remains ambiguous. This CDR3 spans 13 amino acids. CDR1 and CDR2 (germline): MDHEN, SYDVKM. Trimming left V 3 bases short and J 3 bases short, with 8 bases between. The CDR3 sequence is CASSFAGDYGYTF. The CDR3 bases are TGTGCCAGCAGTTTCGCCGGAGACTATGGCTACACCTTC.

This clone appeared a few times. The CDR3 spells CAWSVRRGASGELFF. CDR3 nucleotides: TGTGCCTGGAGTGTACGGCGGGGGGCCTCCGGGGAGCTGTTTTTT. This chain joins TRBV30 and TRBJ2-2; 8 positions agree with TRBD2. Trimming took 0 bases from V and 6 from J; bases not matched to a gene: 6. Germline V gene data show CDR1 as GTSNPN and CDR2 as SVGIG (reference sequence). This CDR3 contains 15 residues.

This clone was counted once. The rearrangement joins TRBV5-6 to TRBJ1-6, with D perhaps TRBD1 (6 bases). The CDR3 loop spans 16 amino acids. Germline values: CDR1 SGHDT, CDR2 YYEEEE. V was clipped by 1 base and J by 6 bases, with 14 bases between them. Written as DNA, the CDR3 is TGTGCCAGCAGCTTGTGGGGACATAAGCCTAATTCACCCCTCCACTTT. It codes for CASSLWGHKPNSPLHF.

The chain uses TRBV5-5 and TRBJ1-2, with TRBD1 matching 7 bases. CDR3 size: 13 residues. Looked up from germline, CDR1 is SGHKS and CDR2 is YYEKEE (reference sequence). V lost 4 bases, J lost 5 bases, and 5 bases stayed unmatched. CDR3 sequence: CASSRGGQYGYTF. CDR3 nucleotide sequence: TGTGCCAGCAGCCGAGGGGGCCAATATGGCTACACCTTC.

V usage is TRBV6-1 and J usage is TRBJ2-1, with TRBD1 identical over 10 bases. Trimming removed 0 bases from V and 4 bases from J; junction bases left unmatched: 6. CDR3 length: 17 residues. CDR1 MNHNS and CDR2 SASEGT come from the germline V gene. This CDR3 reads CASSEASWGQGYNEQFF. The CDR3 bases are TGTGCCAGCAGTGAAGCTAGTTGGGGACAGGGGTACAATGAGCAGTTCTTC.

Written as DNA, the CDR3 is TGTGCCAGCAGTCTAGCGGGGGGGCGCGAGCAGTTCTTC. The encoded protein is CASSLAGGREQFF. The chain links TRBV5-6 to TRBJ2-1; 12 bases fit TRBD2. The junction had 4 bases not matched to a gene; V was cut back by 5 bases and J by 10 bases. CDR1 is SGHDT and CDR2 is YYEEEE in the germline V gene. This CDR3 has 13 residues.

The chain couples TRBV11-2 to TRBJ2-5; D is uncertain. CDR1 is SGHAT, CDR2 FQNNGV, per germline. Trimming cost V 3 bases and J 4 bases, with 6 bases left between them. The CDR3 is made up of 12 amino acids. The CDR3 nucleotides are TGTGCCAGCAGCTTCCTAGGAGAGACCCAGTACTTC. Encoded protein: CASSFLGETQYF.

The rearrangement uses TRBV3-1 (or the pseudogene TRBV3-2) and TRBJ1-3; D is possibly TRBD1 (5 bases). CDR1 is LGHDT and CDR2 is YNNKEL in the germline V gene (reference sequence). V lost 3 bases and J 2 bases, leaving 14 bases between the germline ends. This CDR3 spans 16 amino acids. The CDR3 spells CASSHPRGEAGNTIYF. DNA of the CDR3: TGTGCCAGCAGCCACCCCCGGGGGGAGGCTGGAAACACCATATATTTT.

V gene TRBV30 combines with J gene TRBJ2-3; a possible D gene is TRBD2 (6 bases). The germline V and J ends were trimmed by 3 bases and 1 base, with 17 bases remaining between them. CDR1 is GTSNPN and CDR2 is SVGIG in the germline V gene (reference sequence). CDR3 length equals 16 residues. The DNA for the CDR3 is TGTGCCTGGAGACTACCGTTATCGGGGGGCACAGATACGCAGTATTTT. Protein product: CAWRLPLSGGTDTQYF.

The chain joins TRBV9 to TRBJ2-3; 11 bases are a match to TRBD2. CDR1 and CDR2 (germline): SGDLS, YYNGEE. V shed 4 bases and J 7 bases; nucleotides not matched to a gene: 11. This CDR3 comprises 16 residues. Here the CDR3 DNA reads TGTGCCAGCAGCTACATTATAGCGGGGGGGCTAAATACGCAGTATTTT. This encodes CASSYIIAGGLNTQYF.

This CDR3 reads CASSLRQGAGTEAFF. CDR3 nucleotide sequence: TGTGCCAGCAGCCTTAGACAGGGGGCGGGTACTGAAGCTTTCTTT. V is TRBV4-2 and J is TRBJ1-1; 10 nucleotides align to TRBD1. CDR3 length equals 15 residues. Germline-derived CDR1 and CDR2 are LGHNA and YNFKEQ. The J segment lost 5 bases and the V segment lost 4 bases, leaving 7 bases of the junction unmatched.

The gene calls are TRBV9 and TRBJ1-1; the D is unclear. Per germline, CDR1 SGDLS and CDR2 YYNGEE. The CDR3 is made up of 15 amino acids. V lost 0 bases to trimming and J lost 10 bases, with 19 bases between them. DNA for the CDR3: TGTGCCAGCAGCGTAGCCGCATACCCTGGAGGCGGAGCTTTCTTT. Translation: CASSVAAYPGGGAFF.

As for this clone: Different DNA sequences within this sample yield the same CDR3. This chain connects TRBV3-1 (or the pseudogene TRBV3-2) to TRBJ1-5; D gene ambiguous. In germline, CDR1 is LGHDT, CDR2 YNNKEL (reference sequence). Trimming took 0 bases from V and 6 from J, leaving 9 bases between them. The CDR3 length is 14 residues. The CDR3 loop reads CASSQDSSGQPQHF. CDR3 in DNA: TGTGCCAGCAGCCAAGATAGCAGTGGTCAGCCCCAGCATTTT.

V usage is TRBV19 and J usage is TRBJ1-1, with TRBD1 as a possible D gene (6 bases). Germline lookup yields CDR1 LNHDA and CDR2 SQIVND (reference sequence). The length of the CDR3 is 14 residues. The ends were cut back, 7 bases at V and 7 bases at J, with 19 bases in the middle. CDR3 loop: CASTPGNRVSEAFF. The CDR3 nucleotides are TGTGCCAGTACTCCTGGAAACAGGGTCAGTGAAGCTTTCTTT.

This clone appeared a single time. The DNA for the CDR3 is TGTGCCATCAGTGAGCCAGCGGGTCTCTACAATGAGCAGTTCTTC. Protein sequence: CAISEPAGLYNEQFF. V gene TRBV10-3 combines with J gene TRBJ2-1, with D possibly TRBD2 on 6 matching bases. The CDR3 covers 15 residues. CDR1 and CDR2 (germline): ENHRY, SYGVKD. Trimming shortened V by 2 bases and J by 3 bases, and 11 bases separated the two germline ends.

This clone was recorded once. The V call is TRBV30, the J call TRBJ1-5, with a tentative D call TRBD1 (5 bases). The V end was cut by 3 bases, the J end by 4 bases, with 19 bases between. The CDR3 is 16 amino acids. In germline, CDR1 is GTSNPN, CDR2 SVGIG (reference sequence). The CDR3 DNA follows: TGTGCCTGGAGCCCTAACTGGGGCTCGATGAATCAGCCCCAGCATTTT. Its protein product is CAWSPNWGSMNQPQHF.

This clone was detected only a few times. The J gene is TRBJ1-5, the V gene TRBV19; weak D call: TRBD1 (5 bases). The germline V gene has CDR1 LNHDA and CDR2 SQIVND (reference sequence). The length of the CDR3 is 14 residues. Between the trimmed V and J ends, which lost 7 bases and 4 bases, there was a span of 14 bases. The CDR3 DNA reads as TGTGCCAGTAAGGGGATTTTGGGAAATCAGCCCCAGCATTTT. It translates to CASKGILGNQPQHF. The full variable domain, in which reference TRBV19 and TRBJ1-5 provide the parts outside the CDR3, is DGGITQSPKYLFRKEGQNVTLSCEQNLNHDAMYWYRQDPGQGLRLIYYSQIVNDFQKGDIAEGYSVSREKKESFPLTVTSAQKNPTAFYLCASKGILGNQPQHFGDGTRLSIL.

The chain uses TRBV28 and TRBJ1-1; D ambiguous. CDR1 and CDR2 from the germline V gene are MDHEN and SYDVKM. This CDR3 has 14 amino acids. Trimming took off 3 bases at V and 0 bases at J, with 8 bases between the two ends. The CDR3: CASSFSGVNTEAFF. The CDR3 nucleotides are TGTGCCAGCAGTTTCTCAGGCGTGAACACTGAAGCTTTCTTT.

V usage is TRBV19 and J usage is TRBJ1-1; maybe TRBD1 (5 bases). CDR1 is LNHDA and CDR2 is SQIVND in the germline V gene (reference sequence). The CDR3 length is 13 residues. V lost 7 bases and J 0 bases, leaving 9 bases between the germline ends. Here the CDR3 DNA reads TGTGCCAGTACCTTGACAGTGAACACTGAAGCTTTCTTT. It codes for CASTLTVNTEAFF.

This rearrangement joins TRBV19 to TRBJ2-2; perhaps TRBD2 as D (6 bases). The germline V gene has CDR1 LNHDA and CDR2 SQIVND (reference sequence). This CDR3 is 14 amino acids long. V was shortened by 7 bases and J by 4 bases, with 13 bases between the two germline ends. Here the CDR3 reads CASTARRGTGELFF. The CDR3 DNA sequence: TGTGCCAGTACGGCTAGGAGGGGCACCGGGGAGCTGTTTTTT.

CDR3 DNA sequence: TGTGCCAGCAGCTTGTTCGCCAGATTATACGCGAACACCGGGGAGCTGTTTTTT. This encodes CASSLFARLYANTGELFF. The chain combines TRBV5-6 with TRBJ2-2; D remains unclear. V was cut by 1 base and J by 0 bases, with 16 bases left in between. Per the germline V gene, CDR1 is SGHDT and CDR2 is YYEEEE. The CDR3 has 18 amino acids.

The chain has TRBV10-2 and TRBJ2-5; D might be TRBD1 (5 bases). The V gene's germline CDR1 is WSHSY and CDR2 SAAADI. The CDR3 consists of 13 residues. Trimming cost V 2 bases and J 4 bases, with 8 bases left between them. The CDR3 is CASSEVQGETQYF. CDR3 nucleotides: TGCGCCAGCAGTGAGGTTCAGGGAGAGACCCAGTACTTC.

This rearrangement joins TRBV19 to TRBJ1-4; 9 bases agree with TRBD1. This CDR3 contains 18 residues. Germline trimming cut 3 bases from V and 8 bases from J; bases unmatched to any gene: 16. Germline assignment: CDR1 LNHDA and CDR2 SQIVND (reference sequence). Written as DNA, the CDR3 is TGTGCCAGTAGTATTATTAGGGGGACAGGGCCCCGCGGCGAAAAACTGTTTTTT. It specifies CASSIIRGTGPRGEKLFF.

This clone was picked up a small number of times. The chain uses TRBV11-1 and TRBJ2-2; tentative D call: TRBD1 (5 bases). The CDR3 is 15 residues long. V lost 4 bases to trimming and J lost 8 bases, with 17 bases between them. In germline, CDR1 is SGHAT, CDR2 FQDESV (reference sequence). In DNA, the CDR3 is TGTGCCAGCAGCTCGCGGACAAGGTCCCCTGGGGAGCTGTTTTTT. Its protein is CASSSRTRSPGELFF.

V usage is TRBV15 and J usage is TRBJ2-7; TRBD2 matches 14 bases. Germline values: CDR1 LNHNV, CDR2 YYDKDF (reference sequence). The trim removed 5 bases at V and 6 bases at J, leaving 3 bases unmatched. The CDR3 is 14 residues long. CDR3 residues: CATSPGLAGGEQYF. CDR3 in DNA: TGTGCCACCAGCCCTGGACTAGCGGGGGGCGAGCAGTACTTC.

The chain couples TRBV6-5 to TRBJ1-3, with D hard to call. V lost 7 bases and J lost 1, with 11 bases in between. Germline lookup yields CDR1 MNHEY and CDR2 SVGAGI. This CDR3 has 14 amino acids. The CDR3: CASTASVSGNTIYF. CDR3 sequence (DNA): TGTGCCAGCACCGCCTCGGTATCTGGAAACACCATATATTTT.

The chain has TRBV5-1 and TRBJ1-5, with D possibly being TRBD1 (6 bases). The V gene lost 2 bases and the J gene lost 4 bases, with 13 bases spanning the gap. Per germline, CDR1 SGHRS and CDR2 YFSETQ. There are 15 residues in the CDR3. CDR3 DNA: TGCGCCAGCAGCTTCTCGGACAGCATTAATCAGCCCCAGCATTTT. Residues: CASSFSDSINQPQHF.

The rearrangement links TRBV20-1 to TRBJ2-1; TRBD2 agrees at 13 bases. Germline assignment: CDR1 DFQATT and CDR2 SNEGSKA (reference sequence). Trimming cost V 3 bases and J 5 bases; bases outside gene matches: 4. The CDR3 contains 15 residues. CDR3: CSASSGLAGNNEQFF. CDR3 nucleotides: TGCAGTGCTAGTTCGGGACTAGCGGGAAACAATGAGCAGTTCTTC.